This T cell receptor (beta chain) was recovered during a study of radiotherapy plus CTLA-4 blockade in lung cancer. Whole-study findings and limits: Increased serum interferon-beta after radiation also reportedly predicted response strongly.

There are 12 residues in the CDR3. In germline, CDR1 is MDHEN, CDR2 SYDVKM. The V end was cut by 7 bases, the J end by 3 bases, with 8 bases between. For this clone: Its specificity is not known.

Using immunoSEQ multiplex PCR, the repertoire was profiled, and TCRdb retains in-frame clones only, with some absent. Of about 36,000 clones in the sample, approximately 85% were seen once. The sequence was obtained from a human donor with non-small cell lung cancer who had stable disease on radiotherapy plus ipilimumab. The source material was peripheral blood, sampled from a patient treated with radiotherapy plus ipilimumab. The rearrangement uses TRBV28 and TRBJ2-3, with D perhaps matching TRBD2 (5 bases). The CDR3 DNA is TGTGCCAGCATTGGGGAGACAGATACGCAGTATTTT. Translating gives CASIGETDTQYF.